The source of this T cell receptor (beta chain) is a study of blood T cells in healthy people across ages. The extraction recovered at least 5.5 micrograms of total RNA per sample. In germline, CDR1 is SGHTS, CDR2 YDEGEE. This CDR3 contains 14 residues. With 4 bases clipped from V and 4 bases from J, the junction kept 6 bases outside the gene matches. Next came a second PCR, run for roughly 6 to 11 cycles, which used a sample-barcoded 5' primer along with a J-beta primer mix. TCRdb called the 5' RACE reads again in MiXCR, with one record for every CDR3 protein. The sample records around 690,000 distinct CDR3 sequences, 58% being singletons.

Sequencing input: blood. The chain recombines TRBV5-8 with TRBJ2-5; TRBD1 agrees at 8 bases. The source is a man in his 60s in good health. CDR3 protein: CASSPGQEGETQYF. Written as DNA, the CDR3 is TGTGCCAGCAGCCCGGGACAGGAGGGAGAGACCCAGTACTTC.